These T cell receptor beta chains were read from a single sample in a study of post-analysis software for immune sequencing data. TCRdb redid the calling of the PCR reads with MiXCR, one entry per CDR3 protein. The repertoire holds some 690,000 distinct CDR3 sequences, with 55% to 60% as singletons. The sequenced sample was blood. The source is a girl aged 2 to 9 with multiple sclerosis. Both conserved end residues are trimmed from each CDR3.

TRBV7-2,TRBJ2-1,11,ASSLAMESEQF
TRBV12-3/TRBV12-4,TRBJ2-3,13,ASSGYLLGTDTQY
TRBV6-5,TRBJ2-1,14,ASSYSGPSSYNEQF
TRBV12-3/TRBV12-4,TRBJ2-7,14,ASSFGAGGSSYEQY
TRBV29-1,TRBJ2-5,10,SAQRHPETQY
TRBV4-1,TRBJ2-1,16,ASSQEGSGRSSYNEQF
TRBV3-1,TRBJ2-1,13,ASSHRRSVYNEQF
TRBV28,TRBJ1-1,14,ASSLNLQGANTEAF
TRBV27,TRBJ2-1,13,ASSLAGGFYNEQF
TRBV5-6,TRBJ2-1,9,ASTAGGEQF
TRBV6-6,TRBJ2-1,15,ASSPLAGGATYNEQF
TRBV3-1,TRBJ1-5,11,ASSQQGHQPQH
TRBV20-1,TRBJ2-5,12,SARGGQAQETQY
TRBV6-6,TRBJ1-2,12,ASSSTSLGYGYT
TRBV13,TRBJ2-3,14,ASSLLAGALEDTQY
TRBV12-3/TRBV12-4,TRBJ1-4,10,ASSSPGEKLF
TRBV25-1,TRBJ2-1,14,ASPGSGTGVYNEQF
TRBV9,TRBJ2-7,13,ASSVGPGASYEQY
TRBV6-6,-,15,ASHGVSAPIGGYEQY
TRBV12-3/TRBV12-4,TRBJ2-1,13,ASSQPDERRNEQF
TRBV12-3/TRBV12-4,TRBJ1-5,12,ASSPSLGGQPQH
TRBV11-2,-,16,ASSLVPLGPGATYEQY
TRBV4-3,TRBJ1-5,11,ASSQAGWQPQH
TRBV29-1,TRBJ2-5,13,SANWGQGLQETQY
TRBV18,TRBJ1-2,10,ASSPQGDGYT
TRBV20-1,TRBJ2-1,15,SAPGLAGGLSYNEQF
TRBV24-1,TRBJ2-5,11,ATSGDSQETQY
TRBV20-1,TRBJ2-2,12,SASPLGLHGELF
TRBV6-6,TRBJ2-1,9,ASSRRNEQF
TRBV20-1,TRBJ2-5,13,SARVAGGRGETQY
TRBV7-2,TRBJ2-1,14,ASSVTSGGGYNEQF
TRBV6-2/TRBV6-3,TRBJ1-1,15,ASTWTRDRRLNTEAF
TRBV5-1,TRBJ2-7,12,ASSTWTVGYEQY
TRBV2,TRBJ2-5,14,ASSEGSGGRQETQY
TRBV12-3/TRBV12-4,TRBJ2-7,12,ASSGGLAGVEQY
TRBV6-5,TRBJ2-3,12,ASNPRGPTDTQY
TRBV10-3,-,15,AISGSSGGHSYNEQY
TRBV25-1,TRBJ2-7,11,ASSELTGVWQD
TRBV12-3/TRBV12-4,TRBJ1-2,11,ASSRLQREGYT
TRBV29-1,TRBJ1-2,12,SAGGTGDNYGYT
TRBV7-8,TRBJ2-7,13,ASNPTSGSPYEQY
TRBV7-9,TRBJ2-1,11,ASSSKGDNEQF
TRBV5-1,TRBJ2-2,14,ASSPSSGRHTGELF
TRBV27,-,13,ASSLSSGGRYEQY
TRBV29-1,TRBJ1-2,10,SANPGEYGYT
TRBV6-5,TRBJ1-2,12,ASKTTGSSYGYT
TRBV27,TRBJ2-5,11,ASRNEAEETQY
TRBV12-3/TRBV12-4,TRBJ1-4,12,ASSGDRTNEKLF
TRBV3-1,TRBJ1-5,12,ASSLTRNNQPQH
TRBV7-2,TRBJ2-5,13,ASSLGWLAEGTQY
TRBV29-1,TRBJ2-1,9,SVDAYNEQF
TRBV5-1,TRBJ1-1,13,ASSLEPGGVTEAF
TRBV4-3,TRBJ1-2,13,ASSPRGASDYGYT
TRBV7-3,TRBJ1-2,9,ASSEGAGYT
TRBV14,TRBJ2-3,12,ASSQVGDTDTQY
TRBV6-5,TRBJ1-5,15,ASSSGTGGGWDQPQH
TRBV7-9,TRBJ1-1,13,ASSFGGLGNTEAF